Given below is one T cell receptor (beta chain) in context. The data were taken from a study of blood T cell repertoires in COVID-19. The protocol was immunoSEQ multiplex PCR, while the TCRdb copy is restricted to in-frame clones and leaves out a portion. Counted here are 85,000 to 95,000 clones, roughly 91% occurring once; the ten biggest clones make up approximately 5%. V was pared by 6 bases and J by 2 bases, with 19 bases between. Germline V lookup: CDR1 SNHLY, CDR2 FYNNEI. The CDR3 spans 17 residues. Source material: peripheral blood. The rearrangement uses TRBV2 and TRBJ2-2; tentative D call: TRBD2 (5 bases). The receptor comes from a woman aged 80 or over with acute or convalescent COVID-19. CDR3 residues: CASRHGPQTINTGELFF. The CDR3 DNA sequence: TGTGCCAGCAGACACGGCCCGCAGACTATAAACACCGGGGAGCTGTTTTTT.